These T cell receptor beta chains were read from a single sample in a study of blood T cell repertoires in COVID-19. The repertoire was sequenced with immunoSEQ multiplex PCR; TCRdb's copy has only in-frame clones and lacks some. The data contain 350,000 or so clones, 70% to 90% of them seen just once; the ten biggest clones take up under 2%. Sequenced material: peripheral blood. Receptor source: a woman aged 25 to 39 with COVID-19, enrolled during active disease. Each CDR3 is given with its conserved first and last residue. The D gene is left open where the match is weak. Clone size, where shown, is once, few, many, or a class for clones that have expanded.

v_gene,abundance,d_gene,j_gene,CDR3nt,CDR3aa
TRBV6-5,-,TRBD2,TRBJ2-1,TGTGCCAGCAGTTCCTGGACTAGCGGGGGGTTCGGGCAGTTCTTC,CASSSWTSGGFGQFF
TRBV4-1,few,-,TRBJ2-5,TGCGCCAGCAGCCGAGGGTTTAGAGAGACCCAGTACTTC,CASSRGFRETQYF
TRBV29-1,-,-,TRBJ2-7,TGCAGCTTCGTCGGGGGATCCTACGAGCAGTACTTC,CSFVGGSYEQYF
TRBV6-1,-,-,TRBJ1-2,TGTGCCAGCAGTGAGTTCAGGGCAGGCTACACCTTC,CASSEFRAGYTF
TRBV18,-,-,TRBJ2-5,TGTGCCAGCTCACCACCCCAGGGGGAGACCCAGTACTTC,CASSPPQGETQYF
TRBV7-2,-,TRBD1,TRBJ2-5,TGTGCCAGCAGCTTCTCCGGGACAGGTGGAGAGACCCAGTACTTC,CASSFSGTGGETQYF
TRBV7-2,-,-,TRBJ2-3,TGTGCCAGCAGCTTCGAACGAGTAAATACGCAGTATTTT,CASSFERVNTQYF
TRBV2,-,-,TRBJ1-3,TGTGCCAGCTCAAAGGAGGGCCCTGTCTCTGGAAACACCATATATTTT,CASSKEGPVSGNTIYF
TRBV5-1,-,-,TRBJ1-1,TGCGCCAGCAGCTTGGAATCAGGGCCGAACACTGAAGCTTTCTTT,CASSLESGPNTEAFF
TRBV11-2,many,TRBD1,TRBJ1-2,TGTGCCAGCAGCGATGACAGGGGGCCTATTAGCTATGGCTACACCTTC,CASSDDRGPISYGYTF
TRBV2,once,-,TRBJ1-1,TGTGCCAGCAGGGCGGACATGAGCACTGAAGCTTTCTTT,CASRADMSTEAFF
TRBV29-1,-,-,TRBJ1-1,TGCAGCGTTTTAGGGGAGAACACTGAAGCTTTCTTT,CSVLGENTEAFF